Sequencing of this T cell receptor (beta chain) was carried out in a study of shared clonotypes between healthy human individuals. Methods used by the authors: Sequence data from immunoSEQ were junction-only and lacked quality scores; consequently, filtering differed. TCRdb's table, derived via immunoSEQ multiplex PCR, lists solely in-frame clones and lacks some. V and J calls plus clone size are reproduced from that table; the DNA served to infer D and trimming. The table includes 450,000 or so clones, around 77% detected once. Trimming shortened V by 3 bases and J by 3 bases, and 12 bases separated the two germline ends. The CDR3 is 14 residues long. Per germline, CDR1 SGHAT and CDR2 FQNNGV. This clone turned up a few times.

The rearrangement links TRBV11-2 to TRBJ2-7; perhaps TRBD1 as D (6 bases). The sequenced material came from PBMCs. The receptor comes from a woman in her forties in good health. Some clones in this sample may be carry-over from other donors' samples. CDR3 nucleotide sequence: TGTGCCAGCAGCTTTGACAGGTGGATCTACGAGCAGTACTTC. Amino acid sequence: CASSFDRWIYEQYF. The full variable domain, completed using reference TRBV11-2 and TRBJ2-7, is EAGVAQSPRYKIIEKRQSVAFWCNPISGHATLYWYQQILGQGPKLLIQFQNNGVVDDSQLPKDRFSAERLKGVDSTLKIQPAKLEDSAVYLCASSFDRWIYEQYFGPGTRLTVT.